The text below deals with one TCR beta chain. The data are from a study of T cells in Graves' hyperthyroidism and ophthalmopathy. The TCR beta CDR3 regions underwent amplification using RNA transcripts as the source. The TCR CDR3 first-round RT-PCR relied on the HTBI primer set. TCRdb re-analysed the multiplex PCR reads in MiXCR, keeping a single row per CDR3 protein. The table lists approximately 700,000 distinct CDR3 sequences, roughly 45% of them singletons. The CDR3 is 13 amino acids. The V gene's germline CDR1 is SNHLY and CDR2 FYNNEI. Trimming stripped 6 bases from V and 7 bases from J, with 15 bases between. Uncontrolled infection, other autoimmune disease, pregnancy or lactation excluded patients.

The chain carries TRBV2 and TRBJ1-1; D unclear. The origin of this receptor is an adult man with Graves' disease, either hyperthyroidism or ophthalmopathy (not recorded which). Sequenced material: peripheral blood or thyroid tissue (not recorded which). The CDR3 DNA reads TGTGCCAGCAGGGCCCAGAGGGCCGGTGAAGCTTTCTTT. This sequence encodes CASRAQRAGEAFF.